The clone carrying this T cell receptor beta chain was seen ten or more times. TCRdb called the 5' RACE reads again in MiXCR, with one record for every CDR3 protein. The top ten hold approximately 1.6% of the sample, which has about 690,000 distinct CDR3 sequences, less than 7% seen once. The entry originates in a study of identical twins. This CDR3 comprises 11 residues. Germline V gene sequence: CDR1 MGHDK, CDR2 SYGVNS. Trimming cost V 6 bases and J 10 bases, with 12 bases left between them. Sequencing was done on a sample of naive T cells sorted from blood. This receptor was obtained from a man aged 18-30 years in good health. The chain carries TRBV25-1 and TRBJ1-1; the D gene is possibly TRBD1 (6 bases). The CDR3 DNA sequence: TGTGCCAGCAGGGCGGCAGGGGTAGCTTTCTTT. This encodes CASRAAGVAFF.